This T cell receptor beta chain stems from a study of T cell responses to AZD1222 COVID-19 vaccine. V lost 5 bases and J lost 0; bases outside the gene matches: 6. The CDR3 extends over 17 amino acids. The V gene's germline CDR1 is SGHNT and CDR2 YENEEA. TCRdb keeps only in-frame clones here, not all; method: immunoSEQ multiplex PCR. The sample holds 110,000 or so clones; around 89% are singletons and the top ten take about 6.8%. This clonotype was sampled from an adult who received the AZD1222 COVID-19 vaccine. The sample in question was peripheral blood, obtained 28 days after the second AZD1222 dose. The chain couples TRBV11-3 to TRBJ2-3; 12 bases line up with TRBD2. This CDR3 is CASSLGLAGPSTDTQYF. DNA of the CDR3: TGTGCCAGCAGCCTCGGACTAGCGGGGCCGAGCACAGATACGCAGTATTTT.